This T cell receptor (beta chain) appears in the sequencing data of a study of blood T cell repertoires in COVID-19. Study in general: T cells, B-cell-depleted T cells, or PBMCs supplied cDNA or gDNA.

V gave up 6 bases and J gave up 6 bases, with 18 bases separating them. Germline V CDR1 and CDR2: MDHEN, SYDVKM. The CDR3 extends over 15 amino acids. Repertoires were generated with immunoSEQ multiplex PCR, while TCRdb's copy carries only in-frame clones and drops some. In the table there are about 250,000 clones, about 85% of which are singletons. Input material: PBMCs or T cells enriched from blood (not recorded which). The sequence derives from a woman aged 30 to 39 with acute COVID-19. The chain uses TRBV28 and TRBJ1-5, with D perhaps TRBD1 (6 bases). CDR3: CASSFTIGTPQPQHF. The DNA for the CDR3 is TGTGCCAGCAGCTTCACGATTGGGACACCTCAGCCCCAGCATTTT.